This T cell receptor (beta chain) was retrieved from a study of CD8+ T cells in alopecia areata. Study information: Treatment of the treated patients consisted of oral tofacitinib, 5 to 10 mg twice daily. Study-level results: Scalp samples also yield sequences from resident alphabeta T cells of normal skin. Unlike in mice, where it was clearer, TCR sharing across patients was less clear, possibly HLA-related.

Collection of lesional scalp punch biopsies and peripheral blood was performed in alopecia areata patients. Regarding this clone: What it binds is not known.

The V gene's germline CDR1 is LGHNA and CDR2 YSLEER. Losses at the gene ends were 1 base for V and 5 bases for J; bases not matched to a gene: 5. This CDR3 region has 15 residues. After isolation, RNA underwent reverse transcription to generate cDNA as the sequencing template. Profiling relied on immunoSEQ multiplex PCR, and the TCRdb table lists in-frame clones only, not all of them. The sample records some 180,000 clones, approximately 62% being singletons. This clonotype was sampled from a human donor with alopecia areata. The specimen was CD4+ T cells sorted from blood, collected at week 0. The chain combines TRBV4-3 with TRBJ2-4; 7 bases line up with TRBD2. DNA of the CDR3: TGCGCCAGCAGCCAAGGGGGGGGGTCCCAAAACATTCAGTACTTC. Residues: CASSQGGGSQNIQYF.